These T cell receptor beta chains were read from a single sample in a study of blood T cell repertoires in COVID-19. Assay: immunoSEQ multiplex PCR; the TCRdb copy retains only in-frame clones and omits some. The table includes fewer than 350,000 clones, roughly 90% detected once. Sequencing used PBMCs or T cells enriched from blood (not recorded which). The receptors derive from a woman aged 25 to 45 who had recovered from COVID-19. Both conserved end residues are part of each CDR3. The order of the fields is V gene, J gene, clone size, D gene, CDR3 length, CDR3 DNA, CDR3 protein. D genes are given only for firm matches. The size of a clone is reported for some rows only, either as once, few or many, or as a class for expanded clones.

V: TRBV30
J: TRBJ2-7
size: .
D: TRBD1
length: 13
DNA: TGTGCCTGGAGTCACGGACAGGGGGACGAGCAGTACTTC
CDR3: CAWSHGQGDEQYF

V: TRBV20-1
J: TRBJ1-1
size: .
D: .
length: 15
DNA: TGCAGTGCTAGTGGGCAGGGGACGATGAACACTGAAGCTTTCTTT
CDR3: CSASGQGTMNTEAFF

V: TRBV6-2/TRBV6-3
J: TRBJ1-1
size: .
D: .
length: 11
DNA: TGTGCCAGCAGCTCTACAGGGTCGGCTTTCTTT
CDR3: CASSSTGSAFF

V: TRBV6-5
J: TRBJ1-2
size: few
D: TRBD1
length: 14
DNA: TGTGCCAGCAGTTACACCAGGGACAGCTATGGCTACACCTTC
CDR3: CASSYTRDSYGYTF

V: TRBV28
J: TRBJ2-5
size: .
D: .
length: 14
DNA: TGTGCCATCAACCATGGCGGTGCGCAAGAGACCCAGTACTTC
CDR3: CAINHGGAQETQYF

V: TRBV30
J: TRBJ1-1
size: .
D: .
length: 12
DNA: TGTGCCTGGAGACAGGGGAACACTGAAGCTTTCTTT
CDR3: CAWRQGNTEAFF

V: TRBV27
J: TRBJ1-1
size: .
D: .
length: 15
DNA: TGTGCCAGCAGTTCACCGACAGACTTGAACACTGAAGCTTTCTTT
CDR3: CASSSPTDLNTEAFF

V: TRBV5-1
J: TRBJ1-3
size: .
D: TRBD1
length: 15
DNA: TGCGCCAGCAGCTTTACAGGGGGCACCGGAAACACCATATATTTT
CDR3: CASSFTGGTGNTIYF

V: TRBV15
J: TRBJ1-2
size: .
D: TRBD1
length: 14
DNA: TGTGCCACCAGCAGCCGGGACAGTAACTATGGCTACACCTTC
CDR3: CATSSRDSNYGYTF

V: TRBV30
J: TRBJ1-2
size: .
D: .
length: 15
DNA: TGTGCCTGGAGGGTAACCCTTTCTTTTCTCAGTGGCTACACCTTC
CDR3: CAWRVTLSFLSGYTF

V: TRBV28
J: TRBJ1-6
size: .
D: .
length: 16
DNA: TGTGCCAGCAGTCCCCAGGGTCGCTCCTATAATTCACCCCTCCACTTT
CDR3: CASSPQGRSYNSPLHF

V: TRBV7-2
J: TRBJ1-5
size: .
D: .
length: 17
DNA: TGTGCCAGCAGCTTATCAGGGGCCCTATATAGCAATCAGCCCCAGCATTTT
CDR3: CASSLSGALYSNQPQHF

V: TRBV18
J: TRBJ1-5
size: once
D: .
length: 13
DNA: TGTGCCAGCTCGCTACAGGGTAGTCAGCCCCAGCATTTT
CDR3: CASSLQGSQPQHF

V: TRBV19
J: TRBJ1-1
size: .
D: .
length: 13
DNA: TGTGCCAGCTCACAGTTTTCGGCCAGAGAAGCTTTCTTT
CDR3: CASSQFSAREAFF

V: TRBV7-9
J: TRBJ2-7
size: .
D: TRBD1
length: 15
DNA: TGTGCCAGCGGAATAAGGGGACAGAGCTCCTACGAGCAGTACTTC
CDR3: CASGIRGQSSYEQYF

V: TRBV27
J: TRBJ2-3
size: .
D: .
length: 16
DNA: TGTGCCAGCAGTTTACAGGGAAACGGCCCCACAGATACGCAGTATTTT
CDR3: CASSLQGNGPTDTQYF

V: TRBV7-9
J: TRBJ2-6
size: .
D: .
length: 13
DNA: TGTGCCGAGGAGGGGGCTAGGGCCAACGTCCTGACTTTC
CDR3: CAEEGARANVLTF

V: TRBV6-1
J: TRBJ1-5
size: few
D: TRBD1
length: 15
DNA: TGTGCCAGCAGTGACCCGGGACAGGTCCGCCAGCCCCAGCATTTT
CDR3: CASSDPGQVRQPQHF

V: TRBV28
J: TRBJ1-1
size: .
D: .
length: 12
DNA: TGTGCCAGCAGATCGGACACAACGAGAGCTTTCTTT
CDR3: CASRSDTTRAFF

V: TRBV4-1
J: TRBJ1-1
size: .
D: .
length: 15
DNA: TGCGCCAGCAGCCAAGACCCTAAGTTGAACACTGAAGCTTTCTTT
CDR3: CASSQDPKLNTEAFF

V: TRBV19
J: TRBJ2-5
size: .
D: TRBD1
length: 15
DNA: TGTGCCAGTAGTAAATCGACAGGGACGGTGGAGACCCAGTACTTC
CDR3: CASSKSTGTVETQYF

V: TRBV7-2
J: TRBJ1-1
size: .
D: .
length: 20
DNA: TGTGCCAGCAGCTTAGCGCTAGGACAGCTTACTACACTTTTAAACACTGAAGCTTTCTTT
CDR3: CASSLALGQLTTLLNTEAFF